The clone carrying this TCR beta chain was observed a single time. The antigen is unknown. The sample originates from a study of T-cell memory formation after mild COVID-19. Study-wide results and limits: Contracting CD8+ clones were enriched in EMRA, CD4+ mainly in CM and EM.

With V trimmed by 1 base and J by 5 bases, 8 bases remained unmatched. The CDR3 totals 15 residues. CDR1 and CDR2 (germline): LGHNA, YSLEER. TCRdb re-called the 5' RACE reads with MiXCR, one entry per CDR3 protein. Among around 300,000 distinct CDR3 sequences listed, roughly an eighth were seen once. The rearrangement joins TRBV4-3 to TRBJ2-7, with 7 bases identical to TRBD2. The receptor's source is a man aged 18 to 30 who had mild COVID-19 (a few samples of this study predate the infection). Cell type and time point are not known. Sequences were obtained from PBMCs or a T cell subset sorted from them (not recorded which). The chain's CDR3 is CASSQGGRSGDEQYF. In DNA, the CDR3 is TGCGCCAGCAGCCAAGGGGGGAGGAGCGGGGACGAGCAGTACTTC.